Following are 16 T cell receptor beta chains from one sample sequenced in a study of CD8 T cells in Susac syndrome. Random hexamers were used to reverse transcribe an amount of about 0.45 to 1 ug RNA. TCRdb re-analysed the immunoSEQ multiplex PCR reads in MiXCR, keeping a single row per CDR3 protein. The sample records over 95,000 distinct CDR3 sequences, 85% to 95% being singletons. The sequenced sample was CD8+ T cells from PBMCs. The receptors stem from a human donor in good health.

This clonotype was picked up one time. The chain has TRBV7-9 and TRBJ1-1; D is undetermined. This CDR3 is built from 15 residues. The germline V and J ends were trimmed by 1 base and 0 bases, with 9 bases remaining between them. CDR1 SEHNR and CDR2 FQNEAQ come from the germline V gene (reference sequence). As DNA, the CDR3 is TGTGCCAGCAGCTTAGTCCCAGTCATGAACACTGAAGCTTTCTTT. Amino acids: CASSLVPVMNTEAFF.

This clonotype was detected a few times. This chain joins TRBV12-3 or TRBV12-4 and TRBJ2-7, with a weak D call TRBD1 (6 bases). V was shortened by 4 bases and J by 4 bases, with 17 bases between the two germline ends. This CDR3 is built from 15 residues. The CDR3, as DNA: TGTGCCAGCAGTTACCCTGGGGGCGATGGGTACGAGCAGTACTTC. Encoded protein: CASSYPGGDGYEQYF.

Turning to this clonotype: At one end the junction does not follow the germline gene, possibly because of a read error. The V gene is TRBV12-3 or TRBV12-4, the J gene TRBJ2-3; 9 bases line up with TRBD2. CDR3 size: 14 residues. The DNA for the CDR3 is TGTGCCAGCAGTATAGCGGGGGGCACAGATACGCAGTATTTT. Its translation: CASSIAGGTDTQYF.

This chain joins TRBV7-2 and TRBJ1-2; D not certain. Looked up from germline, CDR1 is SGHTA and CDR2 is FQGNSA. This CDR3 comprises 13 residues. V dropped 2 bases and J dropped 0 bases, with 4 bases sitting between them. CDR3 sequence: CASSLSPNYGYTF. The CDR3 nucleotides are TGTGCCAGCAGCTTAAGTCCTAACTATGGCTACACCTTC.

This clonotype is categorized as medium-sized. At one end the junction does not follow the germline gene, possibly because of a read error. This chain uses TRBV5-1 with TRBJ2-7, with no clear D. Germline loops: CDR1 SGHRS, CDR2 YFSETQ. The CDR3 has 11 residues. CDR3 nucleotides: TGTGCCAGCAGCCTCAACTACGAGCAGTACTTC. As protein: CASSLNYEQYF.

This chain links TRBV14 with TRBJ1-2, with no clear D. The germline V and J ends were trimmed by 1 base and 4 bases, with 7 bases remaining between them. This CDR3 is built from 13 residues. Germline V lookup: CDR1 SGHDN, CDR2 FVKESK. CDR3 sequence: CASSQVRVYGYTF. In DNA, the CDR3 is TGTGCCAGCAGCCAAGTGAGAGTCTATGGCTACACCTTC.

The V and J genes are TRBV13 and TRBJ2-3; the D gene is possibly TRBD2 (5 bases). The CDR3 extends over 16 amino acids. V shed 2 bases and J shed 3 bases, with 15 bases lying between them. The germline CDR1 and CDR2 sequences are PRHDT and FYEKMQ (reference sequence). The CDR3 coding sequence is TGTGCCAGCAGCTTACGAGCTAGCTTTGAAACAGATACGCAGTATTTT. This codes for CASSLRASFETDTQYF.

This chain joins TRBV7-9 and TRBJ2-6; 8 bases are a match to TRBD1. CDR1 and CDR2 (germline): SEHNR, FQNEAQ (reference sequence). V dropped 11 bases and J dropped 3; count of bases not matched to a gene: 15. CDR3 length: 17 amino acids. The CDR3, as DNA: TGTGCCCCCTCTGCGGGCAGGGGGCAGGTTGGGGCCAACGTCCTGACTTTC. This codes for CAPSAGRGQVGANVLTF.

The gene calls are TRBV5-6 and TRBJ2-3, with 8 positions matching TRBD2. There are 14 residues in the CDR3. CDR1 SGHDT and CDR2 YYEEEE come from the germline V gene. V shed 0 bases and J 5 bases; nucleotides not matched to a gene: 2. CDR3 DNA sequence: TGTGCCAGCAGCTTGGCCGGGACTAGAGATACGCAGTATTTT. Protein product: CASSLAGTRDTQYF.

The gene calls are TRBV9 and TRBJ2-7; tentative D call: TRBD2 (6 bases). CDR1 SGDLS and CDR2 YYNGEE come from the germline V gene. This CDR3 is built from 13 residues. V dropped 0 bases and J dropped 5 bases, with 9 bases sitting between them. CDR3 residues: CASSVEPGDEQYF. The CDR3 nucleotides are TGTGCCAGCAGCGTAGAGCCGGGGGACGAGCAGTACTTC.

This rearrangement joins TRBV20-1 to TRBJ2-1; 12 positions agree with TRBD2. This CDR3 has 14 amino acids. The germline V gene has CDR1 DFQATT and CDR2 SNEGSKA (reference sequence). V was pared by 6 bases and J by 6 bases, with 6 bases of the junction left unmatched. Written as DNA, the CDR3 is TGCAGTGCGAAAGGACTAGCGGGAAGCAATGAGCAGTTCTTC. Its protein is CSAKGLAGSNEQFF.

V gene TRBV18 combines with J gene TRBJ2-7, with 14 bases that match TRBD2. The CDR3 has 17 residues. The J segment lost 9 bases and the V segment lost 2 bases, leaving 12 bases of the junction unmatched. Germline-derived CDR1 and CDR2 are KGHSH and LQKENI. Here the CDR3 DNA reads TGTGCCAGCTCACCAGGGACTAGCGGGAGATCAGCGGATGGGCAGTACTTC. Translation: CASSPGTSGRSADGQYF. Full variable domain (missing parts from reference TRBV18 and TRBJ2-7): NAGVMQNPRHLVRRRGQEARLRCSPMKGHSHVYWYRQLPEEGLKFMVYLQKENIIDESGMPKERFSAEFPKEGPSILRIQQVVRGDSAAYFCASSPGTSGRSADGQYFGPGTRLTVT.

A single count supports this clonotype. The CDR3 loop is CASSYSAWSYEQYF. In DNA form, the CDR3 reads TGTGCCAGCAGTTACTCAGCTTGGTCCTACGAGCAGTACTTC. This sequence joins TRBV6-2 or TRBV6-3 and TRBJ2-7, with D hard to call. The V end was cut by 0 bases, the J end by 1 base, with 7 bases between. The CDR3 loop spans 14 amino acids. Germline V lookup: CDR1 MNHEY, CDR2 SVGEGT.

The gene calls are TRBV19 and TRBJ1-2; no reliable D call. V was trimmed by 7 bases and J by 2 bases, leaving 8 bases between them. In germline, CDR1 is LNHDA, CDR2 SQIVND (reference sequence). The CDR3 length is 12 residues. CDR3 residues: CASKDGNYGYTF. The CDR3 nucleotides are TGTGCCAGTAAGGACGGCAACTATGGCTACACCTTC.

The J gene is TRBJ1-1, the V gene TRBV3-1, with D possibly matching TRBD1 (5 bases). Germline V gives CDR1 LGHDT, CDR2 YNNKEL (reference sequence). The CDR3 contains 16 residues. The V end lost 1 base, the J end lost 5 bases, and 17 bases lay between the germline ends. The CDR3 loop reads CASSQGQGIGGTEAFF. CDR3 DNA: TGTGCCAGCAGCCAAGGCCAAGGAATTGGGGGAACTGAAGCTTTCTTT.

Here the CDR3 DNA reads TGTGCCAGCAGCGTATGGGGAAATGAGCAGTTCTTC. This translates into CASSVWGNEQFF. The chain is built from TRBV9 and TRBJ2-1; D unresolved. CDR3 length: 12 residues. The ends were cut back, 1 base at V and 7 bases at J, with 6 bases in the middle. Per the germline V gene, CDR1 is SGDLS and CDR2 is YYNGEE.